These 20 T cell receptor beta chains originate from one sample sequenced in a study of identical twins. TCRdb re-analysed the 5' RACE reads in MiXCR, keeping a single row per CDR3 protein. The table has nearly 900,000 distinct CDR3 sequences, over 9% seen once. The same specimen was also included in a second study, on yellow fever vaccine responses in identical twins.

Sequenced input: PBMCs. These receptors came from a woman aged 18-35 years in good health.

V is TRBV6-2 or TRBV6-3 and J is TRBJ2-6, with unresolved D. Germline V gene data show CDR1 as MNHEY and CDR2 as SVGEGT. This CDR3 has 16 residues. The V end lost 0 bases, the J end lost 4 bases, and 10 bases lay between the germline ends. The CDR3 reads CASSYSMEDGANVLTF. The CDR3 bases are TGTGCCAGCAGTTACTCGATGGAAGACGGGGCCAACGTCCTGACTTTC.

V usage is TRBV7-2 and J usage is TRBJ2-1; TRBD2 aligns across 12 bases. The V gene end was trimmed by 4 bases and the J gene end by 8 bases; junction bases not matched to a gene: 6. The CDR3 has 15 residues. The V gene's germline CDR1 is SGHTA and CDR2 FQGNSA. The CDR3 DNA is TGTGCCAGCAGCTCCGGACTAGCGGGGATCCATGAGCAGTTCTTC. This encodes CASSSGLAGIHEQFF.

Remarks on this clonotype: An end of the junction does not agree with germline; a read error may underlie this. This chain connects TRBV5-1 to TRBJ2-6, with D perhaps given as TRBD1 or TRBD2 (5 bases each). The CDR3 totals 16 residues. CDR1 and CDR2 (germline): SGHRS, YFSETQ. As DNA, the CDR3 is TGCGCCAGCAGCTCCAGAGGGACCTCTGGGGCCAAAGTCCTGACTTTC. It yields the protein CASSSRGTSGAKVLTF. The complete variable domain, with remaining parts taken from reference TRBV5-1 and TRBJ2-6, reads KAGVTQTPRYLIKTRGQQVTLSCSPISGHRSVSWYQQTPGQGLQFLFEYFSETQRNKGNFPGRFSGRQFSNSRSEMNVSTLELGDSALYLCASSSRGTSGAKVLTFGAGSRLTVL.

V gene TRBV5-1 combines with J gene TRBJ2-5; the match to TRBD2 covers 13 bases. CDR1 SGHRS and CDR2 YFSETQ come from the germline V gene. After removal of 8 bases from V and 3 bases from J, the junction contained 10 bases not matched to a gene. The length of the CDR3 is 16 residues. CDR3 amino acids: CASWTSGGRQKETQYF. CDR3 nucleotides: TGCGCCAGTTGGACTAGCGGGGGTCGACAAAAAGAGACCCAGTACTTC.

This clonotype was counted many times. This chain links TRBV5-1 with TRBJ2-3; TRBD2 might be the D (6 bases). Germline CDR1 reads SGHRS; CDR2 reads YFSETQ. V was clipped by 0 bases and J by 6 bases, with 14 bases between them. This CDR3 contains 15 residues. For the CDR3, the DNA is TGCGCCAGCAGCTTGGATCCTAGCGCCGCCGATACGCAGTATTTT. Its protein is CASSLDPSAADTQYF. The full variable domain, rest sourced from reference TRBV5-1 and TRBJ2-3, is KAGVTQTPRYLIKTRGQQVTLSCSPISGHRSVSWYQQTPGQGLQFLFEYFSETQRNKGNFPGRFSGRQFSNSRSEMNVSTLELGDSALYLCASSLDPSAADTQYFGPGTRLTVL.

The V gene is TRBV20-1, the J gene TRBJ2-5; 13 nucleotides line up with TRBD2. Germline V CDR1 and CDR2: DFQATT, SNEGSKA (reference sequence). V lost 3 bases to trimming and J lost 5 bases; unmatched junction nucleotides: 15. The CDR3 is 18 amino acids. CDR3 bases: TGCAGTGCTAGCAGTTCAGGACTAGCGGGGGTCGATAGGGAGACCCAGTACTTC. This gives the protein CSASSSGLAGVDRETQYF.

Only a few counts were recorded for this clonotype. J is TRBJ1-5 and V is TRBV4-1; D is unresolved. The germline V gene has CDR1 MGHRA and CDR2 YSYEKL. V gave up 0 bases and J gave up 0 bases, with 6 bases separating them. The CDR3 is 15 amino acids. CDR3 nucleotides: TGCGCCAGCAGCCAAGAATCCACTAGCAATCAGCCCCAGCATTTT. Amino acids: CASSQESTSNQPQHF.

This clonotype appeared many times. J is TRBJ1-2 and V is TRBV5-6; 8 positions match TRBD1. The CDR3 runs to 13 residues. From germline, CDR1 is SGHDT and CDR2 YYEEEE. After removal of 0 bases from V and 8 bases from J, the junction contained 3 bases not matched to a gene. The CDR3 protein is CASSLGTGRGYTF. The CDR3 DNA sequence: TGTGCCAGCAGCTTGGGGACAGGGAGAGGCTACACCTTC.

This chain joins TRBV5-6 and TRBJ2-1; 8 bases are shared with TRBD1. Germline loops: CDR1 SGHDT, CDR2 YYEEEE. J lost 1 base, V lost 0 bases, and 6 bases had no gene match. The CDR3 extends over 17 amino acids. The CDR3 is CASSLGDRRISYNEQFF. The CDR3 DNA is TGTGCCAGCAGCTTGGGGGACAGGCGCATATCCTACAATGAGCAGTTCTTC. The full variable domain, its missing parts supplied by reference TRBV5-6 and TRBJ2-1, is DAGVTQSPTHLIKTRGQQVTLRCSPKSGHDTVSWYQQALGQGPQFIFQYYEEEERQRGNFPDRFSGHQFPNYSSELNVNALLLGDSALYLCASSLGDRRISYNEQFFGPGTRLTVL.

This clonotype was seen at least ten times. The V and J genes are TRBV5-1 and TRBJ2-1; 12 bases agree with TRBD2. This CDR3 spans 17 amino acids. The V and J ends lost 1 base and 3 bases, in that order; junction bases with no gene match: 5. Germline-derived CDR1 and CDR2 are SGHRS and YFSETQ. As DNA, the CDR3 is TGCGCCAGCAGCTTGCCCCGGACTAGCGGGAACTACAATGAGCAGTTCTTC. This sequence encodes CASSLPRTSGNYNEQFF.

This rearrangement joins TRBV7-9 to TRBJ2-5, with D hard to call. V gave up 2 bases and J gave up 4 bases, with 20 bases separating them. This CDR3 contains 17 residues. CDR1 and CDR2 (germline): SEHNR, FQNEAQ (reference sequence). In DNA form, the CDR3 reads TGTGCCAGCAGCTTAATATCTTTGACAACGGTATTAGAGACCCAGTACTTC. It codes for CASSLISLTTVLETQYF.

This clonotype was seen more than once but under ten times. The chain combines TRBV12-3 or TRBV12-4 with TRBJ1-1; D not certain. This CDR3 has 15 residues. The V gene lost 3 bases and the J gene lost 0 bases, with 11 bases spanning the gap. The CDR3 DNA is TGTGCCAGCAGTTTCGGTTACGGATTGAACACTGAAGCTTTCTTT. It codes for CASSFGYGLNTEAFF.

This chain uses TRBV27 with TRBJ2-1; perhaps TRBD2 as D (5 bases). The CDR3 is made up of 16 amino acids. V was cut by 0 bases and J by 2 bases, with 11 bases left in between. From germline, CDR1 is MNHEY and CDR2 SMNVEV (reference sequence). CDR3 nucleotides: TGTGCCAGCAGTTTATCGATACGGAGGACCTACAATGAGCAGTTCTTC. Its translation: CASSLSIRRTYNEQFF.

The chain links TRBV24-1 to TRBJ2-1; 11 bases match TRBD2. The CDR3 is 14 residues long. Germline trimming cut 10 bases from V and 5 bases from J; bases unmatched to any gene: 6. CDR1 and CDR2 (germline): KGHDR, SFDVKD. This chain's CDR3 is CATKGTSGNNEQFF. CDR3 in DNA: TGTGCCACTAAAGGGACTAGCGGTAACAATGAGCAGTTCTTC.

Many counts were recorded for this clonotype. The rearrangement uses TRBV11-1 and TRBJ2-7, with D maybe TRBD2 (5 bases). Trimming took 3 bases from V and 4 from J, leaving 25 bases between them. Looked up from germline, CDR1 is SGHAT and CDR2 is FQDESV (reference sequence). CDR3 length equals 18 residues. CDR3 DNA: TGTGCCAGCAGCTTCCCCCCCGGGCCGCGGGCCGGAGGATACGAGCAGTACTTC. It encodes CASSFPPGPRAGGYEQYF.

This clonotype has only a few counts. The chain carries TRBV6-1 and TRBJ2-4, with 8 bases lining up with TRBD1. The CDR3 covers 13 residues. J was trimmed by 9 bases and V by 6 bases; bases with no gene match: 7. In germline, CDR1 is MNHNS, CDR2 SASEGT. For the CDR3, the DNA is TGTGCCAGCAGACCGGGACAGGTCGGCATTCAGTACTTC. The encoded protein is CASRPGQVGIQYF.

Many counts were recorded for this clonotype. Here the CDR3 DNA reads TGTGCCAGCAGACTCGGGCCTAGCGGGCTCTACAATGAGCAGTTCTTC. Translated, it gives CASRLGPSGLYNEQFF. This chain joins TRBV6-5 and TRBJ2-1; 8 bases match TRBD2. Germline CDR1 and CDR2: MNHEY and SVGAGI. The CDR3 sequence is 16 residues long. Trimming cost V 6 bases and J 3 bases; bases outside gene matches: 10.

This clonotype has more than one count but fewer than ten. Here the CDR3 reads CASSRMGAPEKLFF. The CDR3 region has the DNA TGTGCCAGCAGCCGCATGGGGGCGCCTGAAAAACTGTTTTTT. The rearrangement joins TRBV3-1 to TRBJ1-4; D is possibly TRBD1 (6 bases). CDR1 is LGHDT, CDR2 YNNKEL, per germline (reference sequence). CDR3 length equals 14 residues. Trimming pared 4 bases from V and 7 bases from J, leaving 13 bases between.

This clonotype was observed a handful of times. V usage is TRBV9 and J usage is TRBJ1-1; maybe TRBD1 (5 bases). The V end was cut by 4 bases, the J end by 4 bases, with 14 bases between. CDR3 length equals 14 residues. The germline gives CDR1 SGDLS, CDR2 YYNGEE. CDR3: CASSPHGGTTEAFF. The CDR3 DNA sequence: TGTGCCAGCAGCCCTCATGGGGGTACCACTGAAGCTTTCTTT.

This clonotype turned up a few times. The V and J genes are TRBV28 and TRBJ2-7, with TRBD1 as a possible D gene (5 bases). Trimming pared 4 bases from V and 5 bases from J, leaving 18 bases between. Germline V gives CDR1 MDHEN, CDR2 SYDVKM. The CDR3 covers 15 residues. The DNA for the CDR3 is TGTGCCAGCAGTTCGACAGCGCAAGCCACGGACGAGCAGTACTTC. Its translation: CASSSTAQATDEQYF.